This is a list of T cell receptor beta chains from one sample in a study of blood T cell repertoires in COVID-19. Assay used: immunoSEQ multiplex PCR; TCRdb lists only in-frame clones, some missing. The sample has some 150,000 clones; around 84% are singletons. Sequenced: peripheral blood. These receptors all come from a man aged 80 or over with acute or convalescent COVID-19. CDR3s include the opening cysteine and the closing phenylalanine or tryptophan. The D gene is left open where the match is weak. A row's size may be missing; if present it is once, few, many or a size class.

TRBD2	TRBV5-6	TRBJ2-5	many	CASSLAWESGDQETQYF	TGTGCCAGCAGCTTGGCTTGGGAAAGCGGGGACCAAGAGACCCAGTACTTC
TRBD1	TRBV4-2	TRBJ1-3	few	CASSQEARGLGNTIYF	TGTGCCAGCAGCCAAGAGGCCAGGGGGCTTGGAAACACCATATATTTT
NA	TRBV18	TRBJ2-1	once	CASSPEAPTNPNEQFF	TGTGCCAGCTCACCCGAGGCCCCTACGAATCCCAATGAGCAGTTCTTC
NA	TRBV11-3	TRBJ2-7	NA	CASSFDSSYEQYF	TGTGCCAGCAGTTTCGACAGCTCCTACGAGCAGTACTTC
NA	TRBV11-2	TRBJ2-1	NA	CASSLERGRYNEQFF	TGTGCCAGCAGCTTAGAGCGGGGGCGGTACAATGAGCAGTTCTTC
TRBD1	TRBV6-5	TRBJ2-7	NA	CASSYSIGGAYEQYF	TGTGCCAGCAGTTACTCGATAGGGGGCGCCTACGAGCAGTACTTC
TRBD1	TRBV10-3	TRBJ2-1	NA	CAIRTGTGRNEQFF	TGTGCCATCAGAACCGGGACAGGCAGGAATGAGCAGTTCTTC
TRBD2	TRBV3-1/TRBV3-2	TRBJ2-5	NA	CASSQSSGAMGETQYF	TGTGCCAGCAGCCAAAGCAGCGGGGCGATGGGAGAGACCCAGTACTTC
TRBD2	TRBV19	TRBJ2-1	NA	CASIPKAGLAGGNEQFF	TGTGCCAGTATCCCCAAAGCGGGGCTAGCGGGGGGTAATGAGCAGTTCTTC
NA	TRBV6-2/TRBV6-3	TRBJ1-4	NA	CASSYPSLGATNEKLFF	TGTGCCAGCAGTTACCCCAGCCTCGGGGCAACTAATGAAAAACTGTTTTTT
TRBD2	TRBV4-1	TRBJ2-5	NA	CASRQDGGGTQYF	TGCGCCAGCAGGCAAGACGGCGGGGGGACCCAGTACTTC
TRBD1	TRBV5-1	TRBJ1-2	NA	CASSLEGRGHAVGYTF	TGCGCCAGCAGCTTGGAGGGCAGGGGGCATGCGGTTGGCTACACCTTC
NA	TRBV7-2	TRBJ1-2	NA	CASSLGRGYGYTF	TGTGCCAGCAGCTTAGGCAGGGGCTATGGCTACACCTTC
TRBD1	TRBV19	TRBJ2-7	NA	CASSTGTGPYEQYF	TGTGCCAGTAGTACAGGGACAGGGCCCTACGAGCAGTACTTC
TRBD2	TRBV19	TRBJ2-5	NA	CASSTTQGAGGQETQYF	TGTGCCAGTAGTACCACACAAGGGGCGGGGGGTCAAGAGACCCAGTACTTC
NA	TRBV10-1	TRBJ2-5	NA	CASSATGLQGTQYF	TGCGCCAGCAGTGCAACAGGCCTACAAGGGACCCAGTACTTC
TRBD1	TRBV7-6	TRBJ1-6	NA	CASSSRRGQLDSYNSPLHF	TGTGCCAGCAGCTCGAGGAGGGGACAGCTAGACTCCTATAATTCACCCCTCCACTTT
TRBD1	TRBV19	TRBJ1-2	NA	CASSRVDRAADGYTF	TGTGCCAGTAGTCGTGTAGACAGGGCTGCTGATGGCTACACCTTC
NA	TRBV28	TRBJ1-5	NA	CASSGVDLAQHF	TGTGCCAGCAGTGGCGTAGACTTGGCCCAGCATTTT
TRBD1	TRBV19	TRBJ1-1	NA	CASSLGDRLVNEAFF	TGTGCCAGTAGTCTCGGGGACAGGTTGGTTAATGAAGCTTTCTTT
NA	TRBV10-3	TRBJ2-7	NA	CAISEAGEQYF	TGTGCCATCAGTGAGGCGGGGGAGCAGTACTTC
TRBD1	TRBV18	TRBJ2-1	NA	CASSTGQGKGQFF	TGTGCCAGCTCAACGGGACAGGGCAAGGGGCAGTTCTTC
NA	TRBV29-1	TRBJ1-1	NA	CSVKQGNTEAFF	TGCAGCGTAAAACAGGGGAACACTGAAGCTTTCTTT
NA	TRBV27	TRBJ1-5	NA	CASSPDWGGQPQHF	TGTGCCAGCAGTCCTGATTGGGGGGGTCAGCCCCAGCATTTT
TRBD1	TRBV5-4	TRBJ1-2	NA	CASRPTGGSDYGYTF	TGTGCCAGCAGGCCTACAGGGGGATCTGACTATGGCTACACCTTC
NA	TRBV30	TRBJ1-6	NA	CAWGSSSYNSPLHF	TGTGCCTGGGGTTCGAGCTCCTATAATTCACCCCTCCACTTT
TRBD1	TRBV6-6	TRBJ1-2	once	CASSGTGTANYGYTF	TGTGCCAGCAGTGGTACCGGGACAGCTAACTATGGCTACACCTTC
TRBD2	TRBV28	TRBJ2-3	NA	CASSFRLARTSTDTQYF	TGTGCCAGCAGTTTCCGACTAGCGCGTACTAGCACAGATACGCAGTATTTT
TRBD1	TRBV11-3	TRBJ2-5	NA	CASSSPVGTGGQETQYF	TGTGCCAGCAGCTCCCCCGTCGGGACAGGGGGCCAAGAGACCCAGTACTTC
NA	TRBV7-8	TRBJ1-5	NA	CASDKTSSNQPQHF	TGTGCCAGCGATAAGACATCAAGCAATCAGCCCCAGCATTTT
NA	TRBV27	TRBJ1-1	NA	CASSFLQGGAEAFF	TGTGCCAGCAGTTTCCTCCAGGGAGGAGCTGAAGCTTTCTTT
TRBD1	TRBV11-3	TRBJ2-7	once	CASSPGQGAYEQYF	TGTGCCAGCAGCCCGGGACAGGGGGCTTACGAGCAGTACTTC
NA	TRBV4-3	TRBJ1-2	once	CASSQGDGGDYGYTF	TGCGCCAGCAGCCAAGGGGATGGGGGGGACTATGGCTACACCTTC
TRBD1	TRBV11-3	TRBJ2-3	once	CASSSTGGTDTQYF	TGTGCCAGCAGCTCTACAGGGGGAACAGATACGCAGTATTTT
NA	TRBV20-1	TRBJ2-5	many	CSARPEETQYF	TGCAGTGCTAGACCCGAAGAGACCCAGTACTTC
TRBD2	TRBV9	TRBJ2-1	NA	CASSVVAGGNNEQFF	TGTGCCAGCAGCGTAGTAGCGGGGGGTAACAATGAGCAGTTCTTC
NA	TRBV29-1	TRBJ1-2	NA	CSVEDRGLRGYGYTF	TGCAGCGTTGAAGATCGAGGACTTCGGGGCTATGGCTACACCTTC
NA	TRBV6-6	TRBJ1-4	NA	CASSSSTGFNEKLFF	TGTGCCAGCAGTTCATCGACAGGCTTTAATGAAAAACTGTTTTTT
NA	TRBV5-4	TRBJ1-1	NA	CASSPAGRGRTEAFF	TGTGCCAGCAGCCCGGCCGGTAGGGGTCGAACTGAAGCTTTCTTT
NA	TRBV19	TRBJ2-2	NA	CASSPLVRPQGRELFF	TGTGCCAGTAGTCCTTTAGTTCGACCCCAGGGCCGGGAGCTGTTTTTT
NA	TRBV30	TRBJ2-4	NA	CAWSVRGVTGNIQYF	TGTGCCTGGAGTGTACGGGGGGTGACAGGAAACATTCAGTACTTC
TRBD2	TRBV15	TRBJ2-5	NA	CATSRDQVLARGRVETQYF	TGTGCCACCAGCAGAGATCAGGTTTTAGCCCGGGGGAGGGTTGAGACCCAGTACTTC
TRBD1	TRBV28	TRBJ1-2	once	CASSSPGQNSYGYTF	TGTGCCAGCAGTTCTCCGGGACAGAATTCCTATGGCTACACCTTC
TRBD1	TRBV3-1/TRBV3-2	TRBJ2-6	NA	CASSRGQGGSGANVLTF	TGTGCCAGCAGCCGGGGACAGGGGGGCTCTGGGGCCAACGTCCTGACTTTC
TRBD1	TRBV19	TRBJ2-3	NA	CASSRGTGDSTQYF	TGTGCCAGTAGTAGGGGGACAGGGGATTCAACGCAGTATTTT
TRBD2	TRBV7-9	TRBJ2-1	NA	CASSLARGLAPGNEQFF	TGTGCCAGCAGCTTAGCGCGTGGACTAGCCCCGGGGAATGAGCAGTTCTTC
NA	TRBV4-1	TRBJ1-3	NA	CASSQGGPPNTIYF	TGCGCCAGCAGCCAAGGGGGGCCTCCGAACACCATATATTTT
NA	TRBV19	TRBJ1-4	NA	CASKRYTMGGNEKLFF	TGTGCCAGTAAAAGATATACTATGGGAGGAAATGAAAAACTGTTTTTT
TRBD1	TRBV5-4	TRBJ2-1	NA	CASNQDRAYNEQFF	TGTGCCAGCAACCAGGACAGGGCCTACAATGAGCAGTTCTTC
NA	TRBV5-4	TRBJ2-1	NA	CASSPGLPPNEQFF	TGTGCCAGCAGCCCGGGACTCCCCCCGAATGAGCAGTTCTTC
NA	TRBV7-9	TRBJ1-5	NA	CASSSPPERANQPQHF	TGTGCCAGCAGTTCCCCTCCGGAGCGGGCCAATCAGCCCCAGCATTTT
NA	TRBV10-1	TRBJ2-3	NA	CASSRGGPSTDTQYF	TGCGCCAGCAGTAGAGGGGGTCCTAGCACAGATACGCAGTATTTT
TRBD1	TRBV18	TRBJ1-2	NA	CASSSDRDYGYTF	TGTGCCAGCTCCTCAGACAGGGACTATGGCTACACCTTC
TRBD1	TRBV10-3	TRBJ2-5	NA	CAISDRGETQYF	TGTGCCATCAGCGACAGGGGAGAGACCCAGTACTTC